The rows below give T cell receptor beta chains drawn from one sample of a study of blood T cell repertoires in COVID-19. Repertoires were generated with immunoSEQ multiplex PCR, while TCRdb's copy carries only in-frame clones and drops some. The sample holds under 150,000 clones, 80% to 90% seen once. Sequencing input: peripheral blood. These receptors were obtained from a human donor with acute or convalescent COVID-19. The donor label of this sample is uncertain. Both conserved end residues are part of each CDR3. The order of the fields is CDR3 DNA, CDR3 protein, J gene, D gene, V gene, clone size. A D gene is named only where the DNA matches it firmly. The size entry is marked missing in some rows and otherwise reads once, few, many or a size class.

CDR3nt: TGTGCCAGCAGTGAAAGGGACAGGGTCGGTGGCTACACCTTC; CDR3aa: CASSERDRVGGYTF; j_gene: TRBJ1-2; d_gene: TRBD1; v_gene: TRBV2; abundance: -
CDR3nt: TGTGCCAGCAGCCCGAGGGAAGGAAACACTGAAGCTTTCTTT; CDR3aa: CASSPREGNTEAFF; j_gene: TRBJ1-1; d_gene: -; v_gene: TRBV7-8; abundance: -
CDR3nt: TGTGCCAGCAGCCAGGTAGCGGGGCCGGGGGAGACCCAGTACTTC; CDR3aa: CASSQVAGPGETQYF; j_gene: TRBJ2-5; d_gene: TRBD2; v_gene: TRBV14; abundance: -
CDR3nt: TGTGCCAGTCGTTGGGGCCGGCAGAACACTGAAGCTTTCTTT; CDR3aa: CASRWGRQNTEAFF; j_gene: TRBJ1-1; d_gene: -; v_gene: TRBV7-2; abundance: -
CDR3nt: TGTGCCAGCAGCTTAAAGGGACAGGACTACTATGGCTACACCTTC; CDR3aa: CASSLKGQDYYGYTF; j_gene: TRBJ1-2; d_gene: TRBD1; v_gene: TRBV5-6; abundance: -
CDR3nt: TGTGCCAGCAGTGCCAGCGGGAGATACAATGAGCAGTTCTTC; CDR3aa: CASSASGRYNEQFF; j_gene: TRBJ2-1; d_gene: TRBD2; v_gene: TRBV6-4; abundance: -
CDR3nt: TGTGCCAGCAGCACCTATACAGGGGGCACTAATGAAAAACTGTTTTTT; CDR3aa: CASSTYTGGTNEKLFF; j_gene: TRBJ1-4; d_gene: TRBD1; v_gene: TRBV9; abundance: -
CDR3nt: TGTGCCAGCGGCCTGCAGGGACAGGGAGATGGGAATGAGCAGTTCTTC; CDR3aa: CASGLQGQGDGNEQFF; j_gene: TRBJ2-1; d_gene: TRBD1; v_gene: TRBV2; abundance: -
CDR3nt: TGTGCCAGCAGCCACAGTACAGGGGGGATGCCCCCTAATGAAAAACTGTTTTTT; CDR3aa: CASSHSTGGMPPNEKLFF; j_gene: TRBJ1-4; d_gene: TRBD1; v_gene: TRBV3-1/TRBV3-2; abundance: -
CDR3nt: TGTGCCACCAGTCAGGGAGGGGTAAGAGAGACCCAGTACTTC; CDR3aa: CATSQGGVRETQYF; j_gene: TRBJ2-5; d_gene: TRBD2; v_gene: TRBV24-1; abundance: once
CDR3nt: TGTGCCAGCAGCCTGCCACAGGGGCGGGGCACTGAAGCTTTCTTT; CDR3aa: CASSLPQGRGTEAFF; j_gene: TRBJ1-1; d_gene: TRBD1; v_gene: TRBV5-4; abundance: -
CDR3nt: TGTGCCAGCAGTGAATGGTCAGAAGCTAACTATGGCTACACCTTC; CDR3aa: CASSEWSEANYGYTF; j_gene: TRBJ1-2; d_gene: -; v_gene: TRBV6-1; abundance: -
CDR3nt: TGCGCCAGCTTCCTCAGGGGTTCAGGCAATCAGCCCCAGCATTTT; CDR3aa: CASFLRGSGNQPQHF; j_gene: TRBJ1-5; d_gene: -; v_gene: TRBV23-1; abundance: once
CDR3nt: TGCGCCAGCAGCCCCGCCGACATCGCCACGGGCTACACCTTC; CDR3aa: CASSPADIATGYTF; j_gene: TRBJ1-2; d_gene: -; v_gene: TRBV5-1; abundance: -
CDR3nt: TGCGCCAGCAGCCGGGACAGGGAGGAGAACACTGAAGCTTTCTTT; CDR3aa: CASSRDREENTEAFF; j_gene: TRBJ1-1; d_gene: TRBD1; v_gene: TRBV5-1; abundance: -
CDR3nt: TGTGCCAGCAGCTTCGGACAGGTGGGGCCGAACACTGAAGCTTTCTTT; CDR3aa: CASSFGQVGPNTEAFF; j_gene: TRBJ1-1; d_gene: TRBD1; v_gene: TRBV5-6; abundance: -
CDR3nt: TGCGCCAGCAGCCCCTCAGGGACCTGGGGGGATGAAAAACTGTTTTTT; CDR3aa: CASSPSGTWGDEKLFF; j_gene: TRBJ1-4; d_gene: -; v_gene: TRBV4-1; abundance: -
CDR3nt: TGTGCCTGGAGGCCGACAGGGGGCAGGGGACCCCTCCACTTT; CDR3aa: CAWRPTGGRGPLHF; j_gene: TRBJ1-6; d_gene: TRBD1; v_gene: TRBV30; abundance: -
CDR3nt: TGTGCCAGTCGCCAACTTACAGGGGGGCACTATGGCTACACCTTC; CDR3aa: CASRQLTGGHYGYTF; j_gene: TRBJ1-2; d_gene: TRBD1; v_gene: TRBV19; abundance: -
CDR3nt: TGTGCCAGCAGCTCTAGGAACACTGAAGCTTTCTTT; CDR3aa: CASSSRNTEAFF; j_gene: TRBJ1-1; d_gene: -; v_gene: TRBV5-4; abundance: -
CDR3nt: TGTGCCAGCAGCCCGACTAGCGGCCAAGAGACCCAGTACTTC; CDR3aa: CASSPTSGQETQYF; j_gene: TRBJ2-5; d_gene: TRBD2; v_gene: TRBV6-5; abundance: -
CDR3nt: TGTGCCAGCAGTCCCGTCGGGACTTTCTTCCTTTTT; CDR3aa: CASSPVGTFFLF; j_gene: TRBJ1-4; d_gene: -; v_gene: TRBV6-2/TRBV6-3; abundance: -
CDR3nt: TGTGCCAGTCGCTCGGGGGGCGCCTGGTGGACTGAAGCTTTCTTT; CDR3aa: CASRSGGAWWTEAFF; j_gene: TRBJ1-1; d_gene: -; v_gene: TRBV19; abundance: -